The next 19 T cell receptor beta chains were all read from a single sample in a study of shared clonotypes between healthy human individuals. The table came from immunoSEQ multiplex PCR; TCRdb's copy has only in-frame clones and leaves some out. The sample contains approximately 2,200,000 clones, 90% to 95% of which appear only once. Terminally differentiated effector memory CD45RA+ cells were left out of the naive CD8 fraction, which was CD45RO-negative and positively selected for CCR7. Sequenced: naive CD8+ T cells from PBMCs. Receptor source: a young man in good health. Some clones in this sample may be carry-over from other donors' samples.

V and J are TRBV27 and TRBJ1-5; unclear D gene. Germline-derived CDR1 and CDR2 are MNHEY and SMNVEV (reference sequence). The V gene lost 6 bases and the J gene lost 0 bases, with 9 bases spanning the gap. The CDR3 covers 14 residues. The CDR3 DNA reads TGTGCCAGCAGGGCGGACGGTAGCAATCAGCCCCAGCATTTT. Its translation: CASRADGSNQPQHF.

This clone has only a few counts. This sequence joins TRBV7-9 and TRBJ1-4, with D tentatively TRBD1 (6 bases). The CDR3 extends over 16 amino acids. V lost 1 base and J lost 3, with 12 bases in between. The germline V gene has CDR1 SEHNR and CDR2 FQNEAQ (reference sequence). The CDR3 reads CASSLGGQRSNEKLFF. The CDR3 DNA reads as TGTGCCAGCAGCTTAGGCGGACAGAGGTCTAATGAAAAACTGTTTTTT.

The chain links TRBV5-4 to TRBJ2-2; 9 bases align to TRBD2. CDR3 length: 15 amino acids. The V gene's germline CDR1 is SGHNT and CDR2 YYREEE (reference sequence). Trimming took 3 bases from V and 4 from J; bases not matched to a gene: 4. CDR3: CASSSGLAGTGELFF. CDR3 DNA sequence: TGTGCCAGCAGCTCGGGACTAGCAGGCACCGGGGAGCTGTTTTTT.

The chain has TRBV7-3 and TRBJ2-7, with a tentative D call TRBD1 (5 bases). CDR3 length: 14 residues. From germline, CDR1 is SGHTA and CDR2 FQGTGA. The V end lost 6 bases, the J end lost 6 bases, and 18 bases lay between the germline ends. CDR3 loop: CASSPLLTGGEQYF. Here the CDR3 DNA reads TGTGCCAGCAGTCCCCTCCTCACAGGTGGCGAGCAGTACTTC. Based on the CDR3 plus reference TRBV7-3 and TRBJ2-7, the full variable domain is GAGVSQTPSNKVTEKGKYVELRCDPISGHTALYWYRQSLGQGPEFLIYFQGTGAADDSGLPNDRFFAVRPEGSVSTLKIQRTERGDSAVYLCASSPLLTGGEQYFGPGTRLTVT.

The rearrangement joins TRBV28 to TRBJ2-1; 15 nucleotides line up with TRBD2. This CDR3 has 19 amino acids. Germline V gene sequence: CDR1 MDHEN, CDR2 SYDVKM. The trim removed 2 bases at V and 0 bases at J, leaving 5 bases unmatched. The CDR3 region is CASSLIGTSGRFSYNEQFF. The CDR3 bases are TGTGCCAGCAGTTTAATTGGGACTAGCGGGAGGTTCTCCTACAATGAGCAGTTCTTC.

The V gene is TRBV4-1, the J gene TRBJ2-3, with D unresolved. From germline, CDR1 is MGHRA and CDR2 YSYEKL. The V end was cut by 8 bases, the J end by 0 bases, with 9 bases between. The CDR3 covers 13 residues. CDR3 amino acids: CASGPRSTDTQYF. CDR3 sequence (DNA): TGCGCCAGCGGACCCAGGAGCACAGATACGCAGTATTTT.

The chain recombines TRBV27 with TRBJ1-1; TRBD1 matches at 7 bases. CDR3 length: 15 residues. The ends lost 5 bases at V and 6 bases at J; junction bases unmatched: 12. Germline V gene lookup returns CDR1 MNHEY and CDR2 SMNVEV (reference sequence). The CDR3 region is CASSTRTGPTAEAFF. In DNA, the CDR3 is TGTGCCAGCAGTACTCGGACAGGTCCTACCGCTGAAGCTTTCTTT.

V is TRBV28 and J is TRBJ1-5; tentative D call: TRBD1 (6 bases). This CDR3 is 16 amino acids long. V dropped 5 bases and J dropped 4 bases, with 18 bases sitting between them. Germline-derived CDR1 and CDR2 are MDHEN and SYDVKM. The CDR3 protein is CASSPLQQGWNQPQHF. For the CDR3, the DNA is TGTGCCAGCAGTCCCCTTCAGCAGGGGTGGAATCAGCCCCAGCATTTT.

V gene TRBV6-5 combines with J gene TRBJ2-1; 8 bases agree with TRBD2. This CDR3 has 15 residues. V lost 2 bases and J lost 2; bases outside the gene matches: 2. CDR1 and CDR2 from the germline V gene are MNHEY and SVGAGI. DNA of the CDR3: TGTGCCAGCAGTTACCGGGGGGGGACCTACAATGAGCAGTTCTTC. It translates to CASSYRGGTYNEQFF.

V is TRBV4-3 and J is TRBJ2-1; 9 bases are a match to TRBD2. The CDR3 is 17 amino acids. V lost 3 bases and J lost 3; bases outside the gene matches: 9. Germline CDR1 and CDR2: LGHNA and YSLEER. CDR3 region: CASSQGGWTSDYNEQFF. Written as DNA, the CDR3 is TGCGCCAGCAGCCAGGGGGGGTGGACTAGCGACTACAATGAGCAGTTCTTC.

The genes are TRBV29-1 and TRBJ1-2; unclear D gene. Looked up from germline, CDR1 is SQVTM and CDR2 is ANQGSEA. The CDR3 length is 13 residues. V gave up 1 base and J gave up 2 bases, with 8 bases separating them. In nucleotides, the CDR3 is TGCAGCGTTGAAGTAGCACAGAACTATGGCTACACCTTC. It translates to CSVEVAQNYGYTF.

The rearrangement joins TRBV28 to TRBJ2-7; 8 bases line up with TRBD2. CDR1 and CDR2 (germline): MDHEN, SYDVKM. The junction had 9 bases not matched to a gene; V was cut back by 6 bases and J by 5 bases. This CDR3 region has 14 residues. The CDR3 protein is CASRMESGRHEQYF. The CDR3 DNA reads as TGTGCCAGCAGGATGGAAAGCGGGAGACACGAGCAGTACTTC.

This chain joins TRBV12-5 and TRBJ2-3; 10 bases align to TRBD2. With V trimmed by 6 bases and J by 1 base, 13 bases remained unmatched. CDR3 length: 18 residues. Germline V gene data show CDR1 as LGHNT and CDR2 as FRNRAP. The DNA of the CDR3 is TGTGCTAGTGGCCTGTTCCTAAGCGGGACTAGCGGCACAGATACGCAGTATTTT. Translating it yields CASGLFLSGTSGTDTQYF.

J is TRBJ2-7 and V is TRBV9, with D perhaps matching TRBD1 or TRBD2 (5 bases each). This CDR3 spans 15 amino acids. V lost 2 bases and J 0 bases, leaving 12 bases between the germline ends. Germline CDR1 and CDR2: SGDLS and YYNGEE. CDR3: CASSVRGEHSYEQYF. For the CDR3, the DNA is TGTGCCAGCAGCGTGAGGGGTGAGCACTCCTACGAGCAGTACTTC.

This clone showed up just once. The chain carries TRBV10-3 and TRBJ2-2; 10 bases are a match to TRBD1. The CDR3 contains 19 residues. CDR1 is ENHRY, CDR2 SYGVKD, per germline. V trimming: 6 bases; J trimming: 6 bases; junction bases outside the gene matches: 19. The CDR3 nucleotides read TGTGCCATCAGCGATTTGCGACAGGGGGCTTCCCTACGGGCCGGGGAGCTGTTTTTT. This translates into CAISDLRQGASLRAGELFF.

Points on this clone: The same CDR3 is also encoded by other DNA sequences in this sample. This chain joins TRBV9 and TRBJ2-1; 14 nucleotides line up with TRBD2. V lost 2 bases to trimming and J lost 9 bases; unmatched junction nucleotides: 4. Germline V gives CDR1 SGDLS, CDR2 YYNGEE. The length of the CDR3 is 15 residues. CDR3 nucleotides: TGTGCCAGCAGCGTTTCCGGGACTAGCGGGGGTGAGCAGTTCTTC. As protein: CASSVSGTSGGEQFF.

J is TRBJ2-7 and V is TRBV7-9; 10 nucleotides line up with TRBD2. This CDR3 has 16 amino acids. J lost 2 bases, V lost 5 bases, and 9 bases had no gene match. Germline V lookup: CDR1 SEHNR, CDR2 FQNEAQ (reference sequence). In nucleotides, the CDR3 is TGTGCCAGCAGCGGATCGTCGAGCGGGAGGGCCTACGAGCAGTACTTC. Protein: CASSGSSSGRAYEQYF.

CDR3 nucleotide sequence: TGTGCCAGTAGTATAGTGCAGGGGGCACAACAGCCCCAGCATTTT. Residues: CASSIVQGAQQPQHF. V gene TRBV19 combines with J gene TRBJ1-5; TRBD1 matches 8 bases. CDR1 is LNHDA, CDR2 SQIVND, per germline (reference sequence). Trimming removed 1 base from V and 7 bases from J; junction bases left unmatched: 6. CDR3 length: 15 amino acids.

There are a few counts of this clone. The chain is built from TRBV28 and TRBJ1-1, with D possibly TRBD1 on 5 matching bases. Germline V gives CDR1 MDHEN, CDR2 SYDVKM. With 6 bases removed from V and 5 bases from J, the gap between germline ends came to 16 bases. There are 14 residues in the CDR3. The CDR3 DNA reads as TGTGCCAGCAGCCCTAGGGGCCATGGTACTGAAGCTTTCTTT. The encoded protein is CASSPRGHGTEAFF.